This record concerns one T cell receptor beta chain sequence. The target antigen is unknown. This sample was taken from a study of cytomegalovirus exposure and HLA in healthy donors. Study-level findings and limits: The study listed 150 to 200 cytomegalovirus-associated TCR beta chains. HLA allele associations emerged for around 15,000 TCR beta sequences in a later analysis, at 0.05 false discovery rate.

A multiplex PCR was run with 60 Vbeta primers and 13 Jbeta primers. In the authors' workflow: The count from a later analysis was some 81 million unique TCR beta chains, approximately 9.9 million of them shared. Clones were sequenced by immunoSEQ multiplex PCR, and TCRdb holds only the in-frame ones, with some missing. V and J calls and clone size are as listed in that table; D and trimming were resolved from the DNA. The sample records 110,000 to 150,000 clones, over 60% being singletons. V dropped 3 bases and J dropped 2 bases, with 12 bases sitting between them. Per the germline V gene, CDR1 is SGHDT and CDR2 is YYEEEE. The CDR3 has 15 amino acids.

This receptor was taken from a male donor in good health and CMV-seropositive. The V gene is TRBV5-6, the J gene TRBJ2-1, with D perhaps TRBD2 (5 bases). Input material: PBMCs. CDR3 sequence: CASSSLVFAYNEQFF. The CDR3 DNA is TGTGCCAGCAGCTCACTAGTGTTCGCCTACAATGAGCAGTTCTTC.